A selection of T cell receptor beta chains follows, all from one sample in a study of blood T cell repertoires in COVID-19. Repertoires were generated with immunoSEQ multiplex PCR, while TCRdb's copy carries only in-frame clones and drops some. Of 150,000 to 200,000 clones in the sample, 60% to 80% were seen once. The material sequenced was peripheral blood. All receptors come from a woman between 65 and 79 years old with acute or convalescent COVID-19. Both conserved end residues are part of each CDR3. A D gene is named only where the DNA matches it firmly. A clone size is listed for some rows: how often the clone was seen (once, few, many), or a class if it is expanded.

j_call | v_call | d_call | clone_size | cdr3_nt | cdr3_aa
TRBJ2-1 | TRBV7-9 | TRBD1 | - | TGTGCCAGCAGTGGCGCGTCAGGGGGCGCAAGCAATGAGCAGTTCTTC | CASSGASGGASNEQFF
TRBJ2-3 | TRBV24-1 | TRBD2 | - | TGTGCCACCAGTGACCGAACTAGCGGGAGGATCAATACTAAAGATACGCAGTATTTT | CATSDRTSGRINTKDTQYF
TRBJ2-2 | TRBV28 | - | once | TGTGCCAGCAGTTTATGGGGGGGAGATCGGCCCGGGGAGCTGTTTTTT | CASSLWGGDRPGELFF
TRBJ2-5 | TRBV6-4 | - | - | TGTGCCAGCGGGCGGACTCCCCAAGAGACCCAGTACTTC | CASGRTPQETQYF
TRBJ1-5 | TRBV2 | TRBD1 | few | TGTGCCAGCAGTGAAAGAGGGGACAGTTACCAGCCCCAGCATTTT | CASSERGDSYQPQHF
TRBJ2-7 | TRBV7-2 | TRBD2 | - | TGTGCCAGCAGCTTAGTTGAGGGGTGGGCTAGCGGGAGGTTATACGAGCAGTACTTC | CASSLVEGWASGRLYEQYF
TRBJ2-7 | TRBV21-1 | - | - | TGTGCCAGCAGCCTACGACAGGGGCCGGTAGAAAAGACCTACGAGCAGTACTTC | CASSLRQGPVEKTYEQYF
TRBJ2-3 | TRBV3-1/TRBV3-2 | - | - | TGTGCCAGCAGCCAAGATCAAGATACGCAGTATTTT | CASSQDQDTQYF
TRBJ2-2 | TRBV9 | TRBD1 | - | TGTGCCAGCAGCGTAGAAGGGACAGAATTGACCGGGGAGCTGTTTTTT | CASSVEGTELTGELFF
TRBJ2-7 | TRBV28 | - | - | TGTGCCAGCAGGTCGACAGCGATCTACGAGCAGTACTTC | CASRSTAIYEQYF
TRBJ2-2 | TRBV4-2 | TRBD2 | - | TGTGCCAGCAGCCAAGCAATAGCGGGAGGCCCTACGAACACCGGGGAGCTGTTTTTT | CASSQAIAGGPTNTGELFF
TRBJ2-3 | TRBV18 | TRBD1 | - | TGTGCCAGCTCAATGACCGGGACAGCTAATCCTGGCACAGATACGCAGTATTTT | CASSMTGTANPGTDTQYF
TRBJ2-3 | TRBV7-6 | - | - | TGTGCCAGCAGCTTAGGGAGACAGGGCACAGATACGCAGTATTTT | CASSLGRQGTDTQYF
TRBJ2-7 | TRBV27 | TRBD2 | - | TGTGCCAGCAGACGGTCGGGGGGGCAAAGTCCCTACGAGCAGTACTTC | CASRRSGGQSPYEQYF
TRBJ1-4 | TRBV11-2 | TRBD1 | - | TGTGCCAGCAGCTCGCGAGACAGGGCCATCGGTGAAAAACTGTTTTTT | CASSSRDRAIGEKLFF
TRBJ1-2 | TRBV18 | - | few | TGTGCCAGCTCACCCGCGGAATACTATGGCTACACCTTC | CASSPAEYYGYTF
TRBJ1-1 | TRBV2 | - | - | TGTGCCAGCAGTGAAGACCCGGCCTCGGGAGCTTTCTTT | CASSEDPASGAFF
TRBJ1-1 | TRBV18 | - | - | TGTGCCAGCTCACCACCGGTTGGTAGGGGCACTGAAGCTTTCTTT | CASSPPVGRGTEAFF
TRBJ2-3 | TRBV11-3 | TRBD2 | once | TGTGCCAGCAATAAAACTAGCGGTAGCACAGATACGCAGTATTTT | CASNKTSGSTDTQYF
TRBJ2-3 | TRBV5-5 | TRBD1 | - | TGTGCCAGCAGCCGGGACAGCCCAGATACGCAGTATTTT | CASSRDSPDTQYF
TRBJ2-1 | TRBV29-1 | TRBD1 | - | TGCAGCGTTGAAGGCCACAGGGGTGGCAATGAGCAGTTCTTC | CSVEGHRGGNEQFF
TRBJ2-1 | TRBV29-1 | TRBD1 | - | TGCAGCGTCCTTCCCCGGGGACAGGGGGGGAGGAATGAGCAGTTCTTC | CSVLPRGQGGRNEQFF
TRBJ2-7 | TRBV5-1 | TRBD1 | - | TGCGCCAGCAGCCTAAACTCGGGACAGGGTTGGGCCTACGAGCAGTACTTC | CASSLNSGQGWAYEQYF
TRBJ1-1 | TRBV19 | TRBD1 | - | TGTGCCAGTAGTATCAGTCCGGGACAGGACATGAACACTGAAGCTTTCTTT | CASSISPGQDMNTEAFF
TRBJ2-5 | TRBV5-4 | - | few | TGTGCCAGCAGTTCAACAGGGCGTAGGGAGACCCAGTACTTC | CASSSTGRRETQYF
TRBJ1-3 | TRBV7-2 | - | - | TGTGCCAGCAGCCAATCCCTGGCCAGGGCTGGAAACACCATATATTTT | CASSQSLARAGNTIYF
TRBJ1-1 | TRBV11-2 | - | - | TGTGCCAGCAGCCGAGGACAAACGAACACTGAAGCTTTCTTT | CASSRGQTNTEAFF
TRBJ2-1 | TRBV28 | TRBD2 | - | TGTGCCAGCAGTGGCCGAGGACTAGCGGGCTCCTACAATGAGCAGTTCTTC | CASSGRGLAGSYNEQFF
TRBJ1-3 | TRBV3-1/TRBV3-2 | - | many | TGTGCCAGCAGCCAAGACAGGGTCAACACCATATATTTT | CASSQDRVNTIYF
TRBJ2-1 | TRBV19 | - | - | TGTGCCAGTAGGGGATCGAGCGGGCCATCCTACAATGAGCAGTTCTTC | CASRGSSGPSYNEQFF
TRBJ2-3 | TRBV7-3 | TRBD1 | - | TGTGCCAGCAGCCCAGGACAGGGAACTAGCACAGATACGCAGTATTTT | CASSPGQGTSTDTQYF
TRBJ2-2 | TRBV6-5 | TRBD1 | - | TGTGCCAGCAGTTATTCCGGGACAGTAACCGGGGAGCTGTTTTTT | CASSYSGTVTGELFF
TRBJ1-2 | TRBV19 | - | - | TGTGCCAGTAGTCAAGCCCGGGACACTGGCTACACCTTC | CASSQARDTGYTF
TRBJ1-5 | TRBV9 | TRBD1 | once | TGTGCCAGCAACGGACAGGCTGACTATAGCAATCAGCCCCAGCATTTT | CASNGQADYSNQPQHF
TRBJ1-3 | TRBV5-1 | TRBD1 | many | TGCGCCAGCAGGCTCGGGACAGCCTCTGGAAACACCATATATTTT | CASRLGTASGNTIYF
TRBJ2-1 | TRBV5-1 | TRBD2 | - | TGCGCCAGCAGCTTGGCCCTAGCGGGAGGGAGGGATGAGCAGTTCTTC | CASSLALAGGRDEQFF
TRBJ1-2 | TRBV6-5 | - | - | TGTGCCAGCAGTTACCCCGAGGTAGCCGGTAACTATGGCTACACCTTC | CASSYPEVAGNYGYTF
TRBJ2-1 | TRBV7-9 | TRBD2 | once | TGTGCCAGCAGCTTAGTAAGACTAGCGGCAAGCAATGAGCAGTTCTTC | CASSLVRLAASNEQFF
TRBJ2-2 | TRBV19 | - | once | TGTGCCAGTAGTTGGGCGATCGCGAACACCGGGGAGCTGTTTTTT | CASSWAIANTGELFF
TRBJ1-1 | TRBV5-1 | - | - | TGCGCCAGCAGCTTGGACCCGGGGGGTAGCACTGAAGCTTTCTTT | CASSLDPGGSTEAFF
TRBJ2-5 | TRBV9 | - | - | TGTGCCAGCAGCGGGACTGATGGACAGCCACAAGAGACCCAGTACTTC | CASSGTDGQPQETQYF